This T cell receptor beta chain was recovered during a study of cytomegalovirus exposure and HLA in healthy donors. Study summary: The early release's HLA-typed donors yielded roughly 85 million unique TCRs.

With regard to this clone: No antigen is known for it. The sample carries other DNA sequences with the same CDR3.

Study-wide findings and caveats: An analysis was carried out later, and it reportedly showed fewer N-insertions in an Asian-associated ancestry cluster than the approximately 610-donor mean.

Vbeta (60) and Jbeta (13) primers were used in the PCR. Only in-frame clones appear in the TCRdb table, and some are missing; sequencing was by immunoSEQ multiplex PCR. The profile shows over 200,000 clones, about 80% of them singletons. The V gene lost 5 bases and the J gene lost 2 bases, with 4 bases spanning the gap. The CDR3 spans 11 residues. Per germline, CDR1 MDHEN and CDR2 SYDVKM. The sequenced material came from PBMCs. This receptor was identified in a male donor in good health and CMV-seronegative. The chain is built from TRBV28 and TRBJ2-7; no reliable D call. This chain's CDR3 is CASSPAYEQYF. In DNA form, the CDR3 reads TGTGCCAGCAGTCCAGCCTACGAGCAGTACTTC.